This T cell receptor beta chain stems from a study of molecular identifiers for immune sequencing clone quantification. Trimming shortened V by 3 bases and J by 1 base, and 19 bases separated the two germline ends. The CDR3 runs to 16 residues. Looked up from germline, CDR1 is DFQATT and CDR2 is SNEGSKA (reference sequence). At least ten counts were recorded for this clonotype. Its specificity is not known. TCRdb itself ran the PCR reads through MiXCR, one entry per CDR3 protein. The data contain over 600,000 distinct CDR3 sequences, just under 20% of them seen just once; the ten biggest clones take up 0.85% to 0.9%. Study results and caveats: The share of molecules held by clones above 20 RNA copies was over 99% in effector cells and under 1% in naive cells.

The source material was naive CD8+ T cells from blood, with Jurkat cell RNA spiked in. Subset of the sample: FACS-sorted CD8+CD4-CCR7+CD45RA+ naive T cells. The receptor comes from a human donor in good health. Some libraries in this study had Jurkat cell RNA spiked in. The chain couples TRBV20-1 to TRBJ2-7; D might be TRBD1 or TRBD2, each matching 6 bases. This CDR3 reads CSARSAPRGLSYEQYF. As DNA, the CDR3 is TGCAGTGCTAGGTCTGCCCCCCGGGGGCTTTCCTACGAGCAGTACTTC.